The 7 T cell receptor beta chains listed next were all sequenced from one sample in a study of circulating CD8 cells and anti-PD-1 response in melanoma. TCR libraries were prepared from around 15 ng of total RNA with the QIAseq Immune Repertoire TCR panel. TCRdb used MiXCR to reprocess the reads, holding one entry per CDR3 protein. The sample records 1,500 to 2,000 distinct CDR3 sequences, around 6.3% being singletons. Sorting of live CD3+CD8+TCRalphabeta+ cells by PD-1 and/or TIGIT gave four subsets. The sequencing used CD8+ T cells from PBMCs, collected at baseline or after one month of anti-PD-1 therapy (not recorded which). All receptors come from a human donor with melanoma.

This clonotype is medium-sized in the sample. This rearrangement joins TRBV28 to TRBJ2-7; 7 nucleotides line up with TRBD1. The ends lost 6 bases at V and 1 base at J; junction bases unmatched: 9. Germline loops: CDR1 MDHEN, CDR2 SYDVKM. The CDR3 contains 15 residues. This CDR3 is CASSEMTGQSYEQYF. Written as DNA, the CDR3 is TGTGCCAGCAGCGAAATGACAGGGCAGTCCTACGAGCAGTACTTC. Filled out from reference TRBV28 and TRBJ2-7, the complete variable domain reads DVKVTQSSRYLVKRTGEKVFLECVQDMDHENMFWYRQDPGLGLRLIYFSYDVKMKEKGDIPEGYSVSREKKERFSLILESASTNQTSMYLCASSEMTGQSYEQYFGPGTRLTVT.

This clonotype was detected only a few times. This chain links TRBV7-6 with TRBJ2-4; D is perhaps TRBD1 (6 bases). Trimming removed 0 bases at V and 3 bases at J, with 12 bases between. The CDR3 contains 16 residues. CDR1 is SGHVS and CDR2 is FNYEAQ in the germline V gene. CDR3 protein: CASSLAPAGDKNIQYF. CDR3 DNA sequence: TGTGCCAGCAGCTTAGCTCCGGCAGGGGACAAAAACATTCAGTACTTC.

By frequency in the sample, this clonotype is medium-sized. V is TRBV19 and J is TRBJ1-2, with D hard to call. The germline V gene has CDR1 LNHDA and CDR2 SQIVND (reference sequence). This CDR3 region has 13 residues. The V end lost 4 bases, the J end lost 6 bases, and 12 bases lay between the germline ends. The CDR3 DNA reads TGTGCCAGTAGTAACCCTCCTGGGGATGGCTACACCTTC. Translation: CASSNPPGDGYTF.

This clonotype is labeled medium-sized. V usage is TRBV27 and J usage is TRBJ2-1; TRBD2 aligns across 11 bases. CDR3 length: 12 amino acids. CDR1 and CDR2 from the germline V gene are MNHEY and SMNVEV (reference sequence). V lost 9 bases to trimming and J lost 6 bases; unmatched junction nucleotides: 1. CDR3 amino acids: CASTSGGNEQFF. CDR3 DNA: TGTGCCAGTACTAGCGGGGGCAATGAGCAGTTCTTC.

By share, this clonotype counts as medium-sized. The V call is TRBV19, the J call TRBJ2-1; D not certain. Germline V gene data show CDR1 as LNHDA and CDR2 as SQIVND (reference sequence). The V end was cut by 7 bases, the J end by 2 bases, with 12 bases between. CDR3 length: 14 residues. DNA for the CDR3: TGTGCCAGTAACCCCCACACCGCCTACAATGAGCAGTTCTTC. Translation gives CASNPHTAYNEQFF.

By share, this clonotype counts as medium-sized. The chain combines TRBV29-1 with TRBJ2-3; no firm D call. Trimming pared 0 bases from V and 5 bases from J, leaving 9 bases between. The CDR3 consists of 13 residues. CDR1 and CDR2 (germline): SQVTM, ANQGSEA. CDR3 residues: CSVEEPPGDTQYF. The CDR3 DNA is TGCAGCGTTGAAGAACCCCCTGGAGATACGCAGTATTTT.

This clonotype is medium-sized within its sample. The chain carries TRBV5-5 and TRBJ1-2, with 7 bases aligning to TRBD1. This CDR3 contains 14 residues. Germline V lookup: CDR1 SGHKS, CDR2 YYEKEE (reference sequence). V lost 4 bases and J lost 6; bases outside the gene matches: 9. The CDR3 DNA is TGTGCCAGCAGCGTCCGGGACAGTGGAGATGGCTACACCTTC. Translated: CASSVRDSGDGYTF.